Below, 26 T cell receptor beta chains from the same sample are listed, as sequenced in a study of blood T cell repertoires in COVID-19. Libraries were prepared by immunoSEQ multiplex PCR; TCRdb keeps only in-frame clonotypes and omits some of them. The data contain under 150,000 clones, roughly 81% of them singletons. What was sequenced was peripheral blood. Every receptor here comes from a woman aged 45-59 years with active or convalescent COVID-19.

J is TRBJ2-5 and V is TRBV30; 11 positions agree with TRBD2. The CDR3 spans 14 residues. V shed 3 bases and J 5 bases; nucleotides not matched to a gene: 5. Germline V gene data show CDR1 as GTSNPN and CDR2 as SVGIG (reference sequence). DNA for the CDR3: TGTGCCTGGAGGGGTAGCGGGAGGGTGGAGACCCAGTACTTC. Its translation is CAWRGSGRVETQYF.

The chain carries TRBV28 and TRBJ2-2; TRBD2 aligns across 8 bases. This CDR3 comprises 16 residues. Germline trimming cut 0 bases from V and 6 bases from J; bases unmatched to any gene: 6. CDR1 and CDR2 from the germline V gene are MDHEN and SYDVKM. This CDR3 is CASSLWVSGKAGELFF. CDR3 bases: TGTGCCAGCAGTTTATGGGTTAGCGGGAAGGCCGGGGAGCTGTTTTTT.

The chain couples TRBV4-2 to TRBJ1-5; D uncertain. The germline V and J ends were trimmed by 3 bases and 2 bases, with 11 bases remaining between them. This CDR3 has 15 residues. Per germline, CDR1 LGHNA and CDR2 YNFKEQ. CDR3 nucleotides: TGTGCCAGCAGCCAGAGACCGGGAGGCAATCAGCCCCAGCATTTT. It codes for CASSQRPGGNQPQHF.

This clone was observed at least ten times. The rearrangement uses TRBV19 and TRBJ2-2, with 7 bases fitting TRBD1. Germline V gene data show CDR1 as LNHDA and CDR2 as SQIVND (reference sequence). V lost 7 bases to trimming and J lost 6 bases; unmatched junction nucleotides: 5. The CDR3 contains 13 residues. CDR3 nucleotide sequence: TGTGCCAGTACCAACACAGGGGCCGGGGAGCTGTTTTTT. Translating gives CASTNTGAGELFF.

This clone was counted once. The CDR3 region is CAISESTGAYGYTF. CDR3 in DNA: TGTGCCATCAGTGAGTCAACAGGGGCCTATGGCTACACCTTC. J is TRBJ1-2 and V is TRBV10-3; 7 nucleotides match TRBD1. The V segment lost 0 bases and the J segment 4 bases; nucleotides outside the gene matches: 2. CDR3 length equals 14 residues. The germline CDR1 and CDR2 sequences are ENHRY and SYGVKD.

This clone was found once. This chain links TRBV11-2 with TRBJ1-5; TRBD1 matches 10 bases. V trimming: 3 bases; J trimming: 4 bases; junction bases outside the gene matches: 3. Germline V gene sequence: CDR1 SGHAT, CDR2 FQNNGV. This CDR3 contains 15 residues. The DNA of the CDR3 is TGTGCCAGCAGCTTTCGGACAGGGGGTAATCAGCCCCAGCATTTT. It translates to CASSFRTGGNQPQHF.

The J gene is TRBJ1-2, the V gene TRBV7-9, with D possibly being TRBD1 (6 bases). CDR3 length: 13 amino acids. V was trimmed by 1 base and J by 7 bases, leaving 10 bases between them. Germline V gene lookup returns CDR1 SEHNR and CDR2 FQNEAQ (reference sequence). CDR3 region: CASSLGGGGGYTF. The CDR3 DNA sequence: TGTGCCAGCAGCTTAGGCGGGGGCGGTGGCTACACCTTC. The full variable domain, its missing parts supplied by reference TRBV7-9 and TRBJ1-2, is DTGVSQNPRHKITKRGQNVTFRCDPISEHNRLYWYRQTLGQGPEFLTYFQNEAQLEKSRLLSDRFSAERPKGSFSTLEIQRTEQGDSAMYLCASSLGGGGGYTFGSGTRLTVV.

This chain links TRBV11-1 with TRBJ2-7; 9 positions agree with TRBD1. Trimming cost V 6 bases and J 5 bases; bases outside gene matches: 8. The germline CDR1 and CDR2 sequences are SGHAT and FQDESV (reference sequence). The CDR3 has 14 amino acids. The CDR3 protein is CASRVTGGWDEQYF. DNA for the CDR3: TGTGCCAGCAGAGTAACAGGGGGCTGGGACGAGCAGTACTTC.

The rearrangement joins TRBV18 to TRBJ1-6; maybe TRBD1 (6 bases). CDR1 and CDR2 from the germline V gene are KGHSH and LQKENI. This CDR3 spans 13 amino acids. V shed 3 bases and J shed 10 bases, with 10 bases lying between them. The CDR3 DNA follows: TGTGCCAGCTCACCGGACAGTTACTCACCCCTCCACTTT. Its translation is CASSPDSYSPLHF. Based on the CDR3 plus reference TRBV18 and TRBJ1-6, the full variable domain is NAGVMQNPRHLVRRRGQEARLRCSPMKGHSHVYWYRQLPEEGLKFMVYLQKENIIDESGMPKERFSAEFPKEGPSILRIQQVVRGDSAAYFCASSPDSYSPLHFGNGTRLTVT.

The rearrangement joins TRBV4-2 to TRBJ1-4; a weak D match, TRBD1 (6 bases). CDR3 length: 16 amino acids. CDR1 LGHNA and CDR2 YNFKEQ come from the germline V gene. The V and J ends lost 0 bases and 0 bases respectively, with 8 bases between them. For the CDR3, the DNA is TGTGCCAGCAGCCAAGAACGGACAGCAACTAATGAAAAACTGTTTTTT. It yields the protein CASSQERTATNEKLFF.

The J gene is TRBJ1-4, the V gene TRBV28, with 8 bases identical to TRBD1. This CDR3 has 16 residues. Germline lookup yields CDR1 MDHEN and CDR2 SYDVKM. Trimming cost V 5 bases and J 5 bases; bases outside gene matches: 10. The CDR3 DNA is TGTGCCAGCAGTGAACCTTCGACAGGGGAAAATGAAAAACTGTTTTTT. It is translated as CASSEPSTGENEKLFF.

J is TRBJ2-5 and V is TRBV20-1; D is undetermined. Germline V CDR1 and CDR2: DFQATT, SNEGSKA (reference sequence). V gave up 6 bases and J gave up 7 bases, with 9 bases separating them. CDR3 length: 10 residues. The CDR3, as DNA: TGCAGTGCCTTGAGAGGGACCCAGTACTTC. Residues: CSALRGTQYF.

The chain links TRBV13 to TRBJ2-7; TRBD1 agrees at 8 bases. Germline V gene sequence: CDR1 PRHDT, CDR2 FYEKMQ (reference sequence). Trimming at V came to 5 bases and at J to 6 bases, leaving 6 bases not matched to a gene. This CDR3 comprises 13 residues. The CDR3 is CASSLTGAGEQYF. As DNA, the CDR3 is TGTGCCAGCAGCCTGACAGGGGCGGGCGAGCAGTACTTC.

The genes are TRBV10-3 and TRBJ2-1, with 9 bases lining up with TRBD2. V lost 10 bases, J lost 4 bases, and 8 bases stayed unmatched. CDR1 is ENHRY and CDR2 is SYGVKD in the germline V gene. CDR3 size: 14 residues. The DNA of the CDR3 is TGTGCCACCCGACTAGCGGAAAGTTACAATGAGCAGTTCTTC. Translated: CATRLAESYNEQFF.

The chain is built from TRBV9 and TRBJ2-2; 9 positions match TRBD2. Germline-derived CDR1 and CDR2 are SGDLS and YYNGEE. V lost 2 bases, J lost 3 bases, and 14 bases stayed unmatched. This CDR3 region has 19 residues. The CDR3 coding sequence is TGTGCCAGCAGCGTTAATCGCCGGCGGGGGGGCCCGGACACCGGGGAGCTGTTTTTT. Protein sequence: CASSVNRRRGGPDTGELFF.

This chain joins TRBV5-6 and TRBJ2-1, with TRBD1 identical over 9 bases. The CDR3 spans 14 residues. Germline-derived CDR1 and CDR2 are SGHDT and YYEEEE. J lost 3 bases, V lost 4 bases, and 2 bases had no gene match. The CDR3 loop reads CASSETGGYNEQFF. The DNA of the CDR3 is TGTGCCAGCAGCGAGACAGGGGGCTACAATGAGCAGTTCTTC.

The chain joins TRBV28 to TRBJ1-2, with D perhaps matching TRBD1 (5 bases). Trimming took 5 bases from V and 7 from J, leaving 14 bases between them. The CDR3 covers 13 residues. Germline assignment: CDR1 MDHEN and CDR2 SYDVKM. Here the CDR3 reads CASSPDSWFGYTF. As DNA, the CDR3 is TGTGCCAGCAGTCCCGACAGTTGGTTTGGCTACACCTTC.

The rearrangement joins TRBV11-3 to TRBJ2-5; weak D call: TRBD1 (6 bases). This CDR3 spans 15 amino acids. Germline-derived CDR1 and CDR2 are SGHNT and YENEEA. Trimming pared 5 bases from V and 1 base from J, leaving 14 bases between. CDR3 sequence reads: CASSDSWDTQETQYF. Written as DNA, the CDR3 is TGTGCCAGCAGCGATTCCTGGGACACCCAAGAGACCCAGTACTTC.

The chain is built from TRBV28 and TRBJ1-2, with TRBD1 matching over 7 bases. Looked up from germline, CDR1 is MDHEN and CDR2 is SYDVKM. The CDR3 has 17 amino acids. V shed 7 bases and J 4 bases; nucleotides not matched to a gene: 18. The CDR3 DNA reads TGTGCCAGCAAACTAAGGGGGCTGGGGGCGAGGAGCTATGGCTACACCTTC. Residues: CASKLRGLGARSYGYTF.

V gene TRBV11-2 combines with J gene TRBJ2-7; D may be TRBD1 (6 bases). Germline V lookup: CDR1 SGHAT, CDR2 FQNNGV. Deletions cut 0 bases from V and 1 base from J, with 7 bases between. The CDR3 runs to 14 residues. CDR3 sequence: CASSLETGSYEQYF. Written as DNA, the CDR3 is TGTGCCAGCAGCTTAGAAACAGGGTCCTACGAGCAGTACTTC.

The J gene is TRBJ2-7, the V gene TRBV6-4; 8 bases agree with TRBD1. In germline, CDR1 is MRHNA, CDR2 SNTAGT. This CDR3 is 14 amino acids long. Unmatched junction bases numbered 4, after V lost 2 bases and J lost 4 bases. The DNA for the CDR3 is TGTGCCAGCAGTGACACAGGGGGTAGGTACGAGCAGTACTTC. Residues: CASSDTGGRYEQYF.

The chain is built from TRBV4-3 and TRBJ1-1; TRBD1 is a possible D gene (5 bases). Germline CDR1 is LGHNA and CDR2 is YSLEER. The CDR3 is 12 residues long. The V end lost 1 base, the J end lost 7 bases, and 7 bases lay between the germline ends. The DNA of the CDR3 is TGCGCCAGCAGCCAAGGACAGTTTGAAGCTTTCTTT. It translates to CASSQGQFEAFF.

The chain is built from TRBV6-5 and TRBJ2-7, with 11 bases matching TRBD1. The ends lost 4 bases at V and 3 bases at J; junction bases unmatched: 5. This CDR3 comprises 15 residues. Germline CDR1 MNHEY, CDR2 SVGAGI. CDR3 loop: CASSSWTGGSYEQYF. The CDR3 DNA reads as TGTGCCAGCAGTTCGTGGACAGGGGGCAGCTACGAGCAGTACTTC.

The chain uses TRBV7-2 and TRBJ2-5, with 14 bases lining up with TRBD2. The V segment lost 1 base and the J segment 3 bases; nucleotides outside the gene matches: 1. The CDR3 consists of 16 residues. Germline V gene lookup returns CDR1 SGHTA and CDR2 FQGNSA. CDR3 in DNA: TGTGCCAGCAGCTTAGGACTAGCGGGGGGGGAAGAGACCCAGTACTTC. This encodes CASSLGLAGGEETQYF.

This clone was counted only a few times. The CDR3 region is CASSLITGQGNIYTF. The CDR3 region has the DNA TGTGCCAGCAGCCTTATTACGGGACAGGGGAATATCTACACCTTC. The chain uses TRBV4-2 and TRBJ1-2, with TRBD1 matching 10 bases. After removal of 4 bases from V and 10 bases from J, the junction contained 12 bases not matched to a gene. The CDR3 spans 15 residues. CDR1 LGHNA and CDR2 YNFKEQ come from the germline V gene.

The chain links TRBV28 to TRBJ2-5; the match to TRBD2 covers 8 bases. This CDR3 is built from 15 residues. After removal of 3 bases from V and 5 bases from J, the junction contained 8 bases not matched to a gene. Per germline, CDR1 MDHEN and CDR2 SYDVKM. The CDR3 loop reads CASSFPSGSDETQYF. The DNA for the CDR3 is TGTGCCAGCAGTTTCCCGAGCGGGAGCGACGAGACCCAGTACTTC.